This T cell receptor beta chain was documented in a study of shared clonotypes between healthy human individuals (TCRdb year 2020). Context from the whole study: Two women and a few men aged 18 to 49 years were included in the cohort. Leukapheresis yielded between about 0.9 and 8.9 billion PBMCs per donor. For each donor, CD4 naive and CD4 memory were each run on three plates, CD8 naive on two plates, and CD8 memory on one plate. Libraries were prepared and TCR repertoires were sequenced by different laboratories using diverse techniques, in order to increase sequencing depth and limit assay-specific biases. The study deeply sequenced blood TCR repertoires of 5 or 6 healthy adults to estimate repertoire size and the extent of clonotype sharing between individuals. The investigation overall reported the following: Sharing across several donors was observed for about 5% of naive CD4, about 4% of naive CD8, 2% to 2.5% of memory CD4, and less than 0.45% of memory CD8 clonotypes. Sampling was restricted to blood, and TCR repertoires in tissue are likely to differ from TCR repertoires in blood. Naive subsets generally had larger estimated clonotype richness than memory subsets. Pairwise subsampling indicated that sequencing depth was expected to affect the degree of clonotype sharing among donors. Even with the large sequencing depth, rarefaction of the sorted-subset datasets indicated that sequencing was incomplete. Compared with non-shared clonotypes, the clonotypes found in all four sorted-subset donors had higher generation probabilities. The small number of donors limited the genetic and exposure-history diversity represented.

Donors were healthy HIV-negative adults with no recently reported acute infections or vaccinations. Only Caucasian adults living in Nashville, Tennessee, USA were represented among the donors. CD4+ T cells were enriched by magnetic negative selection, after which naive cells were positively selected on CD45RA and the negative fraction was taken as the memory subset. Blood was collected by leukapheresis, and PBMCs were isolated by Ficoll-Histopaque density gradient centrifugation and then cryopreserved in liquid nitrogen vapor phase. Analytical flow cytometry was used to check the purity and quantity of every magnetically sorted T cell population. Genomic DNA was isolated from each sorted fraction and quantified by UV absorbance on a Nanodrop 2000c. Worth noting for this clone: The antigen it binds to is not known. No much larger clone exists at a distance of one base, and base qualities are not known. The same CDR3 arises from other DNA sequences in this sample as well.

Using the deep immunoSEQ assay, multiplex PCR amplified TCR CDR3 regions from genomic DNA. Extracted genomic DNA from each cell subset was spread evenly across all wells of several immunoSEQ 96-well plates, with each plate serving as a replicate. For sorted subsets, about 210 ng of genomic DNA, equivalent to around 30,000 T cell genomes, went into each replicate PCR. The purified libraries were quantified using a Qubit 3.0 fluorometer, sized with a Bioanalyzer 2100, and then quantified again using the KAPA Library Quantification kit. Every immunoSEQ 96-well plate was sequenced on a dedicated single-read 150-cycle Illumina NextSeq 550 flow cell. In the paper's pipeline: Because the immunoSEQ output held only junctional sequences and lacked quality scores, the filtering could not match the filtering applied to full-length reads. To assign V/J genes and CDR3, sequences were annotated against IMGT germline references using PyIR, a Python wrapper for IgBLAST v1.9. Any read was removed if the V/J assignment was weak (E-value above 1e-6), the CDR3 was missing, or the read contained stop codons, out-of-frame junctions, or ambiguous translated residues. V3J clonotypes were defined as sequences sharing an identical inferred V gene, J gene, and CDR3 amino acid sequence. Percentage overlap between repertoires was computed as shared unique clonotypes divided by the size of the smaller repertoire. Three approaches were used to assess repertoire richness: RTK rarefaction, the Chao1 estimator, and Recon v2.1 estimates of unobserved clonotypes. Generation probabilities for all TCRbeta clonotypes obtained by the gDNA method from four donors were computed using OLGA. TCRdb took this table from immuneACCESS and kept in-frame rearrangements with V and J called. Such tables lack part of the clones; where checked against another copy, unresolved V genes explain under half of the gap, and the rest is unexplained. V and J calls and clone size follow that table, whereas D and trimming were derived from the DNA. This sample holds 2 million to 3 million clones; under 95% were observed only once. Jointly, the top ten make up 0.36% of the sample.

The CDR3 covers 14 residues, taking in both the cysteine and the phenylalanine. The sequence is cut down to CDR3 DNA, 42 bases in frame from base 1. The germline V gene specifies SGHTA as CDR1 and FQGNSA as CDR2. V and J are trimmed by 5 bases and 7 bases, and the gene matches miss 6 bases of the junction. The TCR was taken from a man aged 18 to 29 in good health. Some clones in this sample may be carry-over from other donors' samples. Sequencing was performed on naive CD4+ T cells from PBMCs. The sample's cell subset or site label, decoded: CD45RA+ positively selected. The rearrangement joined TRBV7-2 to TRBJ1-5; TRBD1 matches 9 bases in the middle. The CDR3 amino acid sequence is: CASSPRQGGQPQHF. Here is the DNA: TGTGCCAGCAGCCCAAGACAGGGGGGGCAGCCCCAGCATTTT.